One and the same sample provided the 31 T cell receptor beta chains below, sequenced in a study of shared clonotypes between healthy human individuals. Profiling relied on immunoSEQ multiplex PCR, and the TCRdb table lists in-frame clones only, not all of them. The table records a few hundred thousand clones, around three quarters of them present only once. Sequencing input: PBMCs. The receptors stem from a middle-aged woman in good health. Some clones in this sample may be carry-over from other donors' samples.

The chain joins TRBV28 to TRBJ1-1; 7 positions match TRBD1. CDR3 length equals 18 residues. The germline CDR1 and CDR2 sequences are MDHEN and SYDVKM. With V trimmed by 6 bases and J by 0 bases, 16 bases remained unmatched. In DNA, the CDR3 is TGTGCCAGCAGACAAAAGGGGCAGGGGGTTGGGATGAACACTGAAGCTTTCTTT. Its protein product is CASRQKGQGVGMNTEAFF. The variable domain in full, completed from reference TRBV28 and TRBJ1-1, reads DVKVTQSSRYLVKRTGEKVFLECVQDMDHENMFWYRQDPGLGLRLIYFSYDVKMKEKGDIPEGYSVSREKKERFSLILESASTNQTSMYLCASRQKGQGVGMNTEAFFGQGTRLTVV.

This chain joins TRBV7-2 and TRBJ1-1; no clear D gene. This CDR3 has 15 amino acids. Trimming took 2 bases from V and 5 from J, leaving 15 bases between them. Per germline, CDR1 SGHTA and CDR2 FQGNSA. CDR3 amino acids: CASSLSLGPWTEAFF. The CDR3 region has the DNA TGTGCCAGCAGCTTATCCCTGGGTCCGTGGACTGAAGCTTTCTTT.

This sequence joins TRBV18 and TRBJ2-1, with D possibly TRBD2 on 5 matching bases. There are 14 residues in the CDR3. Trimming shortened V by 2 bases and J by 2 bases, and 7 bases separated the two germline ends. CDR1 and CDR2 (germline): KGHSH, LQKENI. The CDR3 DNA reads TGTGCCAGCTCACCATACGGGGCCTACAATGAGCAGTTCTTC. Encoded protein: CASSPYGAYNEQFF.

The chain employs TRBV10-2 and TRBJ2-5, with 13 bases identical to TRBD2. The CDR3 spans 16 residues. The germline CDR1 and CDR2 sequences are WSHSY and SAAADI. J lost 5 bases, V lost 6 bases, and 9 bases had no gene match. The CDR3, as DNA: TGCGCCAGCAGACCCGGACTAGCGGGAGTCGCCGAGACCCAGTACTTC. As protein: CASRPGLAGVAETQYF.

The chain uses TRBV7-9 and TRBJ1-2; 9 nucleotides line up with TRBD1. The junction had 10 bases not matched to a gene; V was cut back by 5 bases and J by 6 bases. The V gene's germline CDR1 is SEHNR and CDR2 FQNEAQ (reference sequence). This CDR3 is built from 15 residues. This CDR3 reads CASSPADRGPDGYTF. The CDR3 DNA reads as TGTGCCAGCAGCCCCGCGGACAGGGGACCCGATGGCTACACCTTC.

The CDR3 coding sequence is TGTGCCACCAGCAGTGCCCGCGGACAGGGGAGGACCGGGGAGCTGTTTTTT. It codes for CATSSARGQGRTGELFF. The V gene is TRBV15, the J gene TRBJ2-2; 9 bases are shared with TRBD1. The J segment lost 5 bases and the V segment lost 3 bases, leaving 10 bases of the junction unmatched. The germline V gene encodes CDR1 LNHNV and CDR2 YYDKDF (reference sequence). CDR3 length equals 17 residues.

Points on this clone: This could be a read error, since a much larger clone is one nucleotide away. The sample contains more than one DNA sequence encoding this CDR3. The CDR3 sequence is CASSTGDGTNEKLFF. As DNA, the CDR3 is TGTGCCAGCAGCACCGGGGACGGGACTAATGAAAAACTGTTTTTT. The rearrangement joins TRBV7-9 to TRBJ1-4; tentatively, D is TRBD1 (5 bases). The CDR3 loop spans 15 amino acids. Germline loops: CDR1 SEHNR, CDR2 FQNEAQ (reference sequence). The ends were cut back, 5 bases at V and 2 bases at J, with 12 bases in the middle. The whole variable domain, filled in from reference TRBV7-9 and TRBJ1-4, reads DTGVSQNPRHKITKRGQNVTFRCDPISEHNRLYWYRQTLGQGPEFLTYFQNEAQLEKSRLLSDRFSAERPKGSFSTLEIQRTEQGDSAMYLCASSTGDGTNEKLFFGSGTQLSVL.

About this clone itself: The junction differs from germline at one of its ends, possibly a read error. The chain links TRBV10-2 to TRBJ2-1; no firm D call. CDR3 length: 13 amino acids. Germline assignment: CDR1 WSHSY and CDR2 SAAADI. The DNA for the CDR3 is TGCGCCAGCAGGGAGTTCTCCTACAATGAGCAGTTCTTC. As protein: CASREFSYNEQFF.

Note on this clone: A far larger clone differs by one base, so this is likely a read error. The genes are TRBV10-3 and TRBJ1-5; 10 nucleotides line up with TRBD1. CDR3 length: 13 amino acids. The J segment lost 5 bases and the V segment lost 10 bases, leaving 5 bases of the junction unmatched. Germline assignment: CDR1 ENHRY and CDR2 SYGVKD. The CDR3 DNA sequence: TGTGCCACTGGGACAGGGGTGGATCAGCCCCAGCATTTT. Amino acids: CATGTGVDQPQHF.

The rearrangement joins TRBV7-8 to TRBJ1-1; D gene uncertain. Germline V CDR1 and CDR2: SGHVS, FQNEAQ. Between the trimmed V and J ends, which lost 1 base and 3 bases, there was a span of 9 bases. This CDR3 is 14 amino acids long. CDR3 loop: CASSLGHQYTEAFF. The CDR3 DNA is TGTGCCAGCAGCTTAGGGCACCAGTACACTGAAGCTTTCTTT.

V and J are TRBV7-2 and TRBJ1-1, with 7 positions matching TRBD1. Germline V gives CDR1 SGHTA, CDR2 FQGNSA. J gave up 2 bases and V 5 bases, and 8 bases lay outside the gene matches. The CDR3 contains 15 residues. The CDR3 region is CASSPQGGSNTEAFF. Here the CDR3 DNA reads TGTGCCAGCAGCCCCCAGGGGGGTTCAAACACTGAAGCTTTCTTT.

This clone appeared a few times. V is TRBV28 and J is TRBJ2-1; D is unresolved. This CDR3 has 13 amino acids. V lost 6 bases to trimming and J lost 6 bases, with 12 bases between them. CDR1 is MDHEN, CDR2 SYDVKM, per germline. The CDR3 spells CASSWRSFNEQFF. The CDR3 DNA follows: TGTGCCAGCAGCTGGCGATCTTTCAATGAGCAGTTCTTC. The full variable domain, with the rest looked up from reference TRBV28 and TRBJ2-1, is DVKVTQSSRYLVKRTGEKVFLECVQDMDHENMFWYRQDPGLGLRLIYFSYDVKMKEKGDIPEGYSVSREKKERFSLILESASTNQTSMYLCASSWRSFNEQFFGPGTRLTVL.

This clone occurred once. V is TRBV5-4 and J is TRBJ1-3; D unresolved. Germline loops: CDR1 SGHNT, CDR2 YYREEE (reference sequence). CDR3 size: 15 residues. Trimming pared 4 bases from V and 0 bases from J, leaving 11 bases between. This CDR3 is CASSVDGRSGNTIYF. Written as DNA, the CDR3 is TGTGCCAGCAGCGTGGACGGACGCTCTGGAAACACCATATATTTT.

V usage is TRBV6-4 and J usage is TRBJ1-1, with a possible D match to TRBD1 (6 bases). The V end lost 0 bases, the J end lost 5 bases, and 22 bases lay between the germline ends. Germline V gene lookup returns CDR1 MRHNA and CDR2 SNTAGT. The CDR3 has 18 residues. DNA of the CDR3: TGTGCCAGCAGTGACTCGATTTCCGGGGGCGGGCGGCTTACTGAAGCTTTCTTT. Its translation: CASSDSISGGGRLTEAFF.

This chain uses TRBV15 with TRBJ1-4; possible D gene TRBD1, 5 bases. CDR1 is LNHNV, CDR2 YYDKDF, per germline (reference sequence). Trimming left V 0 bases short and J 0 bases short, with 5 bases between. The CDR3 contains 15 residues. CDR3 bases: TGTGCCACCAGCAGAGAGACAGCAACTAATGAAAAACTGTTTTTT. Amino acids: CATSRETATNEKLFF.

This sequence joins TRBV19 and TRBJ2-7; the match to TRBD1 covers 9 bases. The CDR3 contains 14 residues. Germline values: CDR1 LNHDA, CDR2 SQIVND (reference sequence). Unmatched junction bases numbered 2, after V lost 2 bases and J lost 3 bases. The CDR3 DNA reads as TGTGCCAGTAGTATATGGACAGGGGACTACGAGCAGTACTTC. Translation gives CASSIWTGDYEQYF.

The chain carries TRBV28 and TRBJ2-7; tentative D call: TRBD2 (6 bases). Looked up from germline, CDR1 is MDHEN and CDR2 is SYDVKM. The CDR3 totals 15 residues. The germline V and J ends were trimmed by 6 bases and 1 base, with 16 bases remaining between them. The CDR3 DNA is TGTGCCAGCAGCCGAGGGAGCGGGTTATCCTACGAGCAGTACTTC. Residues: CASSRGSGLSYEQYF.

The chain couples TRBV29-1 to TRBJ2-2; D uncertain. The CDR3 runs to 12 residues. V lost 6 bases to trimming and J lost 3 bases, with 8 bases between them. The germline V gene encodes CDR1 SQVTM and CDR2 ANQGSEA. CDR3 loop: CSVLLDTGELFF. CDR3 DNA sequence: TGCAGCGTCCTGCTGGACACCGGGGAGCTGTTTTTT.

The V gene is TRBV5-1, the J gene TRBJ2-3; TRBD2 matches at 7 bases. Trimming at V came to 7 bases and at J to 6 bases, leaving 11 bases not matched to a gene. The CDR3 has 14 residues. CDR1 is SGHRS and CDR2 is YFSETQ in the germline V gene. The CDR3 DNA reads as TGCGCCAGCGGGCCGGGAGGCACTACGGATACGCAGTATTTT. Translated, it gives CASGPGGTTDTQYF.

J is TRBJ2-3 and V is TRBV11-2, with TRBD2 as a possible D gene (5 bases). V was clipped by 6 bases and J by 7 bases, with 14 bases between them. Germline V gene data show CDR1 as SGHAT and CDR2 as FQNNGV. The length of the CDR3 is 13 residues. The CDR3 DNA sequence: TGTGCCAGCAGAAGGGTCGGGGAACATACGCAGTATTTT. It codes for CASRRVGEHTQYF.

This clone turned up a few times. Different DNA sequences within this sample yield the same CDR3. The chain employs TRBV7-2 and TRBJ2-7; tentatively, D is TRBD2 (7 bases). Between the trimmed V and J ends, which lost 5 bases and 6 bases, there was a span of 17 bases. This CDR3 is 14 amino acids long. CDR1 and CDR2 (germline): SGHTA, FQGNSA. The CDR3 DNA reads TGTGCCAGCAGCCCTTGGGGGGGCCTTGGCGAGCAGTACTTC. Residues: CASSPWGGLGEQYF.

This chain uses TRBV29-1 with TRBJ2-5; no clear D gene. Trimming pared 2 bases from V and 5 bases from J, leaving 12 bases between. This CDR3 is built from 13 residues. Germline CDR1 reads SQVTM; CDR2 reads ANQGSEA. CDR3 in amino acids: CSVESLFGETQYF. CDR3 coding DNA: TGCAGCGTTGAATCCCTCTTTGGCGAGACCCAGTACTTC.

This clone was seen only a few times. The V call is TRBV14, the J call TRBJ2-5, with TRBD1 identical over 7 bases. The CDR3 is made up of 16 amino acids. Trimming at V came to 0 bases and at J to 4 bases, leaving 8 bases not matched to a gene. CDR1 is SGHDN and CDR2 is FVKESK in the germline V gene. The CDR3 DNA sequence: TGTGCCAGCAGCCAAGATCCCTGGACAGGCGGAGAGACCCAGTACTTC. It yields the protein CASSQDPWTGGETQYF.

This sequence joins TRBV6-6 and TRBJ1-1; no clear D. V lost 0 bases, J lost 7 bases, and 9 bases lay in between. CDR3 size: 13 residues. The germline V gene has CDR1 MNHNY and CDR2 SVGAGI (reference sequence). CDR3 in DNA: TGTGCCAGCAGTTACTCGAGGCTTGATGAAGCTTTCTTT. The encoded protein is CASSYSRLDEAFF.

The chain joins TRBV4-2 to TRBJ1-4; D may be TRBD1 (5 bases). V was cut by 3 bases and J by 4 bases, with 12 bases left in between. The germline gives CDR1 LGHNA, CDR2 YNFKEQ. The CDR3 covers 15 residues. The CDR3 region is CASSQAGTDNEKLFF. CDR3 coding DNA: TGTGCCAGCAGCCAGGCCGGGACGGATAATGAAAAACTGTTTTTT.

The rearrangement uses TRBV28 and TRBJ2-1, with a possible D match to TRBD2 (6 bases). The CDR3 consists of 15 residues. The germline V gene has CDR1 MDHEN and CDR2 SYDVKM. The V and J ends lost 5 bases and 1 base respectively, with 12 bases between them. The CDR3 DNA follows: TGTGCCAGCAGTCCCCCCGGGGGTTCCTACAATGAGCAGTTCTTC. As protein: CASSPPGGSYNEQFF.

This chain joins TRBV7-9 and TRBJ2-7; possibly TRBD2 for D (6 bases). CDR1 SEHNR and CDR2 FQNEAQ come from the germline V gene (reference sequence). The CDR3 is made up of 13 amino acids. Between the trimmed V and J ends, which lost 3 bases and 1 base, there was a span of 7 bases. The CDR3 DNA follows: TGTGCCAGCAGCTTCGGGGGATCCTACGAGCAGTACTTC. This gives the protein CASSFGGSYEQYF.

The J gene is TRBJ1-6, the V gene TRBV30, with D possibly being TRBD1 (6 bases). CDR1 and CDR2 (germline): GTSNPN, SVGIG (reference sequence). V was cut by 2 bases and J by 0 bases, with 11 bases left in between. The CDR3 sequence is 16 residues long. CDR3 region: CAWSLDSASYNSPLHF. CDR3 DNA: TGTGCCTGGAGTTTGGACAGTGCCTCCTATAATTCACCCCTCCACTTT.

V is TRBV10-3 and J is TRBJ2-2; D is ambiguous. The CDR3 is made up of 14 amino acids. The V end lost 6 bases, the J end lost 3 bases, and 11 bases lay between the germline ends. CDR1 and CDR2 from the germline V gene are ENHRY and SYGVKD. CDR3 bases: TGTGCCATCAGATCTCAGGCGGACACCGGGGAGCTGTTTTTT. Protein sequence: CAIRSQADTGELFF.

V and J are TRBV15 and TRBJ1-3; D gene ambiguous. The CDR3 covers 14 residues. V was pared by 6 bases and J by 0 bases, with 9 bases between. Germline assignment: CDR1 LNHNV and CDR2 YYDKDF (reference sequence). CDR3 amino acids: CATREDYSGNTIYF. CDR3 nucleotides: TGTGCCACCAGGGAGGACTACTCTGGAAACACCATATATTTT.

The rearrangement joins TRBV4-2 to TRBJ1-5; D is unclear. This CDR3 region has 14 residues. Trimming shortened V by 3 bases and J by 1 base, and 7 bases separated the two germline ends. The germline CDR1 and CDR2 sequences are LGHNA and YNFKEQ. The CDR3 spells CASSHLDSNQPQHF. CDR3 nucleotide sequence: TGTGCCAGCAGCCATCTGGACAGCAATCAGCCCCAGCATTTT.